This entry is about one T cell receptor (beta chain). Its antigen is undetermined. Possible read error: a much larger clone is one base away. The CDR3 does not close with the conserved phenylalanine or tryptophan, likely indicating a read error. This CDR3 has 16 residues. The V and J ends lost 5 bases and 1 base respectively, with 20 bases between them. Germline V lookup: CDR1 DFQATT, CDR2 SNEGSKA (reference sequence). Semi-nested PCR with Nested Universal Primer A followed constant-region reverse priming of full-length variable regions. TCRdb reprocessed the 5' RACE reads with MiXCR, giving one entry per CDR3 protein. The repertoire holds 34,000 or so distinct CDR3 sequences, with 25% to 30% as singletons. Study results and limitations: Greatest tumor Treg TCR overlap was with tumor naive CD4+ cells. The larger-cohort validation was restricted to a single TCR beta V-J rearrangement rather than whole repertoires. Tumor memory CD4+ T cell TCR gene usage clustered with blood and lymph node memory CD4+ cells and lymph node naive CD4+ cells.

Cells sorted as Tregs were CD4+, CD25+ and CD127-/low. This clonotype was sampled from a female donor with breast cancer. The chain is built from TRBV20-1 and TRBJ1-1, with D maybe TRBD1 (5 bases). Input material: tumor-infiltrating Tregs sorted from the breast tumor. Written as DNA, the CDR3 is TGCAGTGCTGAGGGAGGGCAGGGAAAGGGGAACACTGAAGCTTTCTTA. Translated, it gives CSAEGGQGKGNTEAFL.